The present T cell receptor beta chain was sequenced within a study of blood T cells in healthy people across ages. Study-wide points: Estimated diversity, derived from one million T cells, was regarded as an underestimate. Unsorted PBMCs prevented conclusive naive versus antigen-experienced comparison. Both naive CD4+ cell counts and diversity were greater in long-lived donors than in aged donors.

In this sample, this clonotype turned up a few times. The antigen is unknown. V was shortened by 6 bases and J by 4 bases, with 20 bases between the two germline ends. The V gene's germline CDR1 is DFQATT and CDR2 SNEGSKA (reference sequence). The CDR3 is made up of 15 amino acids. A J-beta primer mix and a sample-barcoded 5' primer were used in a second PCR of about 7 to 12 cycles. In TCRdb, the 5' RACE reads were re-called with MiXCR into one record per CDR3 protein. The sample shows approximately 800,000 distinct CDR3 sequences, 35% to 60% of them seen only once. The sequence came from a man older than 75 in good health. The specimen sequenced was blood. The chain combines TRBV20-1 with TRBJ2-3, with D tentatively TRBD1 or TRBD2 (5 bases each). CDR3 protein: CSAAHRDRYSDTQYF. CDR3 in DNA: TGCAGTGCCGCTCACCGGGACCGATACTCAGATACGCAGTATTTT.